This T cell receptor beta chain was found in a study of PD-1 blockade in classical Hodgkin lymphoma. Overall study context: Patients in the cohort were put on intravenous nivolumab, 3 mg/kg every 2 weeks.

Notes on the study in general: Possibly reflecting disease activity or prior therapy, repertoire differences have causes that remain undefined. By C4D1, CD4+ diversity increased significantly, especially in complete responders. Complete responders' diversity at baseline resembled that of newly diagnosed patients.

This clone is a singleton in its sample. Its specificity is not known. The data were produced by immunoSEQ multiplex PCR, yet TCRdb's version contains in-frame clones alone and is incomplete. The table has around 13,000 clones, roughly 84% seen once. All trial patients relapsed after autologous stem cell transplantation. The CDR3 consists of 14 residues. Germline V gene data show CDR1 as ENHRY and CDR2 as SYGVKD. The germline V and J ends were trimmed by 0 bases and 4 bases, with 9 bases remaining between them. This receptor was taken from a human donor with classical Hodgkin lymphoma. Sequencing used peripheral blood mononuclear cells (PBMCs), obtained at baseline. The gene calls are TRBV10-3 and TRBJ1-2; no definite D call. This chain's CDR3 is CAISESKTLYGYTF. In DNA form, the CDR3 reads TGTGCCATCAGTGAGTCTAAAACCCTCTATGGCTACACCTTC.